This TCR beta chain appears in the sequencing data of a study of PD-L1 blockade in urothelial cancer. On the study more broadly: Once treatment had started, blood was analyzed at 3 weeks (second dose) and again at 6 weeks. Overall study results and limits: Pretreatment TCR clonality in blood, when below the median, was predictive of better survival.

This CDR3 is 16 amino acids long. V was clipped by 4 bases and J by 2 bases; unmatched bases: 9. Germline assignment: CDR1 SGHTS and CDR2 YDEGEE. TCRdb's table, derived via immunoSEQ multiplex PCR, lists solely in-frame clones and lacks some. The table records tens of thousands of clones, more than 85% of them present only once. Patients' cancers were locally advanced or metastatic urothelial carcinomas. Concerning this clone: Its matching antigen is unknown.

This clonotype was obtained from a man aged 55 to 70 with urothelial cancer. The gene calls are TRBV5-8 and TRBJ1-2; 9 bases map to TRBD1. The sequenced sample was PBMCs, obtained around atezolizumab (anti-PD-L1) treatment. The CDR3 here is CASSTLQGALNYGYTF. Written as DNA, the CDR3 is TGTGCCAGCAGCACGCTACAGGGGGCCCTAAACTATGGCTACACCTTC.